These 3 T cell receptor beta chains came from one sample sequenced in a study of cytomegalovirus exposure and HLA in healthy donors. The primer mix had 60 Vbeta and 13 Jbeta primers. TCRdb's copy holds only in-frame clones and misses some; the assay was immunoSEQ multiplex PCR. This sample carries 150,000 to 200,000 clones, 65% to 90% of them seen once, and the ten largest clones take under 8%. The sample was PBMCs. These TCRs come from a man aged 45-65 years in good health and CMV-seropositive.

The rearrangement uses TRBV7-8 and TRBJ1-1; weak D call: TRBD1 (5 bases). The V gene's germline CDR1 is SGHVS and CDR2 FQNEAQ. This CDR3 has 14 amino acids. Trimming removed 7 bases from V and 4 bases from J, with 16 bases in between. CDR3 protein: CASKGQGGPTEAFF. CDR3 nucleotides: TGTGCCAGCAAAGGACAAGGCGGACCCACTGAAGCTTTCTTT.

V is TRBV12-5 and J is TRBJ2-6, with 9 positions matching TRBD1. This CDR3 is 16 amino acids long. Unmatched junction bases numbered 7, after V lost 7 bases and J lost 3 bases. The germline CDR1 and CDR2 sequences are LGHNT and FRNRAP. CDR3 sequence: CASASGTGYGANVLTF. DNA for the CDR3: TGTGCTAGTGCCTCCGGGACAGGGTATGGGGCCAACGTCCTGACTTTC.

This rearrangement joins TRBV11-3 to TRBJ2-3; D is uncertain. Germline V CDR1 and CDR2: SGHNT, YENEEA. Trimming removed 4 bases at V and 0 bases at J, with 17 bases between. The CDR3 sequence is 17 residues long. Here the CDR3 DNA reads TGTGCCAGCAGCTCTAGAGGTTCACCAACTAGCACAGATACGCAGTATTTT. Residues: CASSSRGSPTSTDTQYF.